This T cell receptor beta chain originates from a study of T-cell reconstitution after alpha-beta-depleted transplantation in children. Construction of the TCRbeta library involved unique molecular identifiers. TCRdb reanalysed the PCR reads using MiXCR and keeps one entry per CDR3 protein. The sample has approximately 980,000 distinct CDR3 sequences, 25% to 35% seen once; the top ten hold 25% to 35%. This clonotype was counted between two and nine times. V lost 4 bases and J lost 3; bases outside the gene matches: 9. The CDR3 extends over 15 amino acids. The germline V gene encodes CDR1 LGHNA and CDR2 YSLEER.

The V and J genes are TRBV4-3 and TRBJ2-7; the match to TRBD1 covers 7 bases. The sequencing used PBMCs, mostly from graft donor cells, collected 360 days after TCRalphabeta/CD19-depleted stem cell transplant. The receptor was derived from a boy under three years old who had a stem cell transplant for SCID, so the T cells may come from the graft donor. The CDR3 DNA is TGCGCCAGCAGCCCTCACCGGGACAGATACTACGAGCAGTACTTC. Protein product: CASSPHRDRYYEQYF.